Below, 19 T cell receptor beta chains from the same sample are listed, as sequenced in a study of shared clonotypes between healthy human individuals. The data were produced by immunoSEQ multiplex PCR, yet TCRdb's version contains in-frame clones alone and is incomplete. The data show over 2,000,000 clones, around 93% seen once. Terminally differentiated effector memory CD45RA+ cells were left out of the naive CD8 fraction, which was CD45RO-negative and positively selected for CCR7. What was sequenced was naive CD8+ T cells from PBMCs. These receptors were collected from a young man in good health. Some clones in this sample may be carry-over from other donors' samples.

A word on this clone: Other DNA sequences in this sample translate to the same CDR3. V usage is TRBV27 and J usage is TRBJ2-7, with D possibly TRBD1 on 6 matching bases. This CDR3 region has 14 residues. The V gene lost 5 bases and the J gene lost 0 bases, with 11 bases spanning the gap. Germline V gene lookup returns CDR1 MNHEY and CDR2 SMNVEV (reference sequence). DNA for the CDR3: TGTGCCAGCAGTACAACAGGGAGCTCCTACGAGCAGTACTTC. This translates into CASSTTGSSYEQYF.

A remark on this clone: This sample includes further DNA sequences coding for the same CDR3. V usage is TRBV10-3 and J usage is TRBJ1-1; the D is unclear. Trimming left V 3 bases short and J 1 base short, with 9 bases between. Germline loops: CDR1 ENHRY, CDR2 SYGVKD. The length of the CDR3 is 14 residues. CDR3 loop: CAISEVGENTEAFF. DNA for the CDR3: TGTGCCATCAGTGAAGTTGGGGAGAACACTGAAGCTTTCTTT.

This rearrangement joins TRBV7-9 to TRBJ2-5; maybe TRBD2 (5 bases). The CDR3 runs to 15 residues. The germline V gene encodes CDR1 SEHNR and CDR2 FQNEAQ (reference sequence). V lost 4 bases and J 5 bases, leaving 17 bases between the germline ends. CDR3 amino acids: CASSSRSTEVETQYF. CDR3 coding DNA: TGTGCCAGCAGCTCCCGGTCCACGGAGGTGGAGACCCAGTACTTC.

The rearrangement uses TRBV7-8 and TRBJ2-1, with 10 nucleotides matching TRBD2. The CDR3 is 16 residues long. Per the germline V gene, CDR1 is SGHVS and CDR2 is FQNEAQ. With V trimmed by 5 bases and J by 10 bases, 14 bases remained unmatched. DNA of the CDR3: TGTGCCAGCAGCATCCGGGCTAGCGGGAGCTCGGGGGAGCAGTTCTTC. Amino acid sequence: CASSIRASGSSGEQFF.

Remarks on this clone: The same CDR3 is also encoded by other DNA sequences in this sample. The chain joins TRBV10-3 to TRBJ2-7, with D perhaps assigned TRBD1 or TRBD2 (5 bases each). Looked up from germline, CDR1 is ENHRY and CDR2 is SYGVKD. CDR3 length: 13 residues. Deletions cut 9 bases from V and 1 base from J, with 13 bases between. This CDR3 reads CAIRDRDSYEQYF. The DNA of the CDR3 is TGTGCCATAAGGGACCGAGATTCCTACGAGCAGTACTTC.

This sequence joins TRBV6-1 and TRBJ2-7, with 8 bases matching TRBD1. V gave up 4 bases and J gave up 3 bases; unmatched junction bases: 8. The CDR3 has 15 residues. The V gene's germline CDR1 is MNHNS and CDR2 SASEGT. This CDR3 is CASSGTTGVGYEQYF. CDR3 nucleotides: TGTGCCAGCAGTGGTACGACAGGGGTGGGCTACGAGCAGTACTTC.

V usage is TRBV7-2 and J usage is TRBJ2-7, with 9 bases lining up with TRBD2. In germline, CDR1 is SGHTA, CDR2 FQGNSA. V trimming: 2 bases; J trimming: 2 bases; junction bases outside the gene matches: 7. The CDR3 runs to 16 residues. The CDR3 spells CASSLRFGGRAYEQYF. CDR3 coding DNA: TGTGCCAGCAGCTTAAGGTTTGGCGGGAGGGCCTACGAGCAGTACTTC.

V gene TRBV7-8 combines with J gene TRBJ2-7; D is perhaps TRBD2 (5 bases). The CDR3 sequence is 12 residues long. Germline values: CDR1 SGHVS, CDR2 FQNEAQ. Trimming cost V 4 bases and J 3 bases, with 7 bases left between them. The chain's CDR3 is CASSYGDYEQYF. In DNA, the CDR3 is TGTGCCAGCAGCTACGGGGACTACGAGCAGTACTTC.

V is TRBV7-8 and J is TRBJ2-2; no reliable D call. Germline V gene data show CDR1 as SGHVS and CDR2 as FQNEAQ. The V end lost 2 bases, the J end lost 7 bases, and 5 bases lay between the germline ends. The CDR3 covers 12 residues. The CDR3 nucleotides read TGTGCCAGCAGCTTAAGTGGCGGGGAGCTGTTTTTT. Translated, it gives CASSLSGGELFF.

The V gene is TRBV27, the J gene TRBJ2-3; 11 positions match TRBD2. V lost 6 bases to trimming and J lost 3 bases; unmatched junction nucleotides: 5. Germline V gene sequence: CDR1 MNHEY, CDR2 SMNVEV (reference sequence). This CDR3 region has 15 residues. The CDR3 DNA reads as TGTGCCAGCAGATCCGGGACTAGCGGAACAGATACGCAGTATTTT. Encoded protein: CASRSGTSGTDTQYF.

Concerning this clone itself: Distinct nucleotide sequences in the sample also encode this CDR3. The CDR3 here is CASSLAGAYEQYF. CDR3 DNA sequence: TGCGCCAGCAGCCTAGCGGGAGCCTACGAGCAGTACTTC. This chain uses TRBV4-1 with TRBJ2-7, with 9 bases identical to TRBD2. Germline loops: CDR1 MGHRA, CDR2 YSYEKL. CDR3 length: 13 amino acids. The junction had 0 bases not matched to a gene; V was cut back by 4 bases and J by 2 bases.

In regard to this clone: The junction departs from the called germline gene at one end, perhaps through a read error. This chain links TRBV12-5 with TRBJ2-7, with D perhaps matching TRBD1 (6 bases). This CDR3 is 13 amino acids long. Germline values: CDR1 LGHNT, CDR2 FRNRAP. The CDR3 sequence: CASGLPPSTGPTF. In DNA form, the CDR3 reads TGTGCTAGTGGTTTACCCCCGTCGACAGGTCCGACCTTC. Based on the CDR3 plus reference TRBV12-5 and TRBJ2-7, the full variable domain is DARVTQTPRHKVTEMGQEVTMRCQPILGHNTVFWYRQTMMQGLELLAYFRNRAPLDDSGMPKDRFSAEMPDATLATLKIQPSEPRDSAVYFCASGLPPSTGPTFGPGTRLTVT.

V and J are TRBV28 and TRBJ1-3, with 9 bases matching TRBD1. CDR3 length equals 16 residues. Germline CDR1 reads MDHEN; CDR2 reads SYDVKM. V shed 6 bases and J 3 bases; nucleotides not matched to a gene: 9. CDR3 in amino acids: CASRRDRVKFGNTIYF. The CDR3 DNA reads TGTGCCAGCAGAAGGGACAGGGTAAAATTTGGAAACACCATATATTTT.

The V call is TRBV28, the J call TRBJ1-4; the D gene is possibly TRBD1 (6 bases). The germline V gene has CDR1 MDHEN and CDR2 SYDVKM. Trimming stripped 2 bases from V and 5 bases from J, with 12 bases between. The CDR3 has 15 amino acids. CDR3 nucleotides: TGTGCCAGCAGTTTAACAGGGTTTTTGAATGAAAAACTGTTTTTT. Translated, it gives CASSLTGFLNEKLFF. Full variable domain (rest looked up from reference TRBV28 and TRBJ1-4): DVKVTQSSRYLVKRTGEKVFLECVQDMDHENMFWYRQDPGLGLRLIYFSYDVKMKEKGDIPEGYSVSREKKERFSLILESASTNQTSMYLCASSLTGFLNEKLFFGSGTQLSVL.

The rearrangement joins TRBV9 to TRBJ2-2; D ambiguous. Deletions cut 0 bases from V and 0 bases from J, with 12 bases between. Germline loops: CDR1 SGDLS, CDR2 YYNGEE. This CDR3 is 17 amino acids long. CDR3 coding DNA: TGTGCCAGCAGCGTAGCCCTGGGCGTTCCGAACACCGGGGAGCTGTTTTTT. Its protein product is CASSVALGVPNTGELFF.

The CDR3 sequence is CASSPVFNGEKLFF. For the CDR3, the DNA is TGTGCCAGCAGTCCGGTCTTTAATGGGGAAAAACTGTTTTTT. The rearrangement joins TRBV27 to TRBJ1-4; D unresolved. Germline-derived CDR1 and CDR2 are MNHEY and SMNVEV (reference sequence). The CDR3 consists of 14 residues. The V and J ends lost 5 bases and 8 bases respectively, with 15 bases between them.

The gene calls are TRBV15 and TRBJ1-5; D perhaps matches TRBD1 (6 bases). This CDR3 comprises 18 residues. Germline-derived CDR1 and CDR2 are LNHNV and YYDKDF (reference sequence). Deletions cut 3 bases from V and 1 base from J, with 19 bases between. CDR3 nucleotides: TGTGCCACCAGCAGTCCCGGGACACCGACTCCGAGCAATCAGCCCCAGCATTTT. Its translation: CATSSPGTPTPSNQPQHF.

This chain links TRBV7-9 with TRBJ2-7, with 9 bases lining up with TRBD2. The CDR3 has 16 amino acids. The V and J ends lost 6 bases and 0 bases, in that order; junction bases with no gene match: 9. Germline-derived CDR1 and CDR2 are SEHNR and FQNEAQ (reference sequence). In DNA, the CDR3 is TGTGCCAGCAGTAGAACCAGCGGGAGGACCTCCTACGAGCAGTACTTC. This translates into CASSRTSGRTSYEQYF.

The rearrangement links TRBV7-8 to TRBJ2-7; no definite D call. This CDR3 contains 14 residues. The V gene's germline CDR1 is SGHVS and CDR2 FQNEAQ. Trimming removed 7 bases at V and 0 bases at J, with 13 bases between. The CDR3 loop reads CASTNPESSYEQYF. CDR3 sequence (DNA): TGTGCCAGCACTAACCCCGAGAGCTCCTACGAGCAGTACTTC. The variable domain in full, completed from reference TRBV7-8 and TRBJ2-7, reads GAGVSQSPRYKVAKRGQDVALRCDPISGHVSLFWYQQALGQGPEFLTYFQNEAQLDKSGLPSDRFFAERPEGSVSTLKIQRTQQEDSAVYLCASTNPESSYEQYFGPGTRLTVT.